Presented here are 11 T cell receptor beta chains from one specimen sequenced in a study of shared T cell receptors in the human thymus. Produced via immunoSEQ multiplex PCR; TCRdb's table is partial and in-frame only. The table lists under 700,000 clones, about 80% of them singletons. The data also belong to a second study, concerning human thymus T cells.

The sequencing input was thymocytes. These receptors all stem from a boy younger than two with a congenital heart defect.

In the case of this clone: This CDR3 is also generated by other DNA sequences in the sample. This chain uses TRBV4-3 with TRBJ2-7; perhaps TRBD2 as D (5 bases). CDR1 and CDR2 (germline): LGHNA, YSLEER. V lost 0 bases to trimming and J lost 1 base, with 10 bases between them. The CDR3 is 15 amino acids. The CDR3 DNA is TGCGCCAGCAGCCAAGATGGCGGGTCATCCTACGAGCAGTACTTC. Its translation is CASSQDGGSSYEQYF.

The chain uses TRBV2 and TRBJ2-7, with D tentatively TRBD2 (5 bases). V dropped 11 bases and J dropped 4 bases, with 21 bases sitting between them. The CDR3 loop spans 14 amino acids. Germline CDR1 SNHLY, CDR2 FYNNEI. CDR3 region: CAHRLWGESYEQYF. CDR3 bases: TGTGCCCACAGACTTTGGGGAGAGTCTTACGAGCAGTACTTC.

The J gene is TRBJ2-7, the V gene TRBV4-2, with 11 bases fitting TRBD1. The length of the CDR3 is 18 residues. After removal of 0 bases from V and 2 bases from J, the junction contained 9 bases not matched to a gene. Germline V gene sequence: CDR1 LGHNA, CDR2 YNFKEQ. CDR3 in DNA: TGTGCCAGCAGCCAAGAACCTTCCGGGACAGGGGGAACCTACGAGCAGTACTTC. Protein: CASSQEPSGTGGTYEQYF.

The chain couples TRBV4-1 to TRBJ1-5; the D gene is possibly TRBD1 (6 bases). Germline loops: CDR1 MGHRA, CDR2 YSYEKL. The CDR3 runs to 19 residues. With 0 bases removed from V and 0 bases from J, the gap between germline ends came to 18 bases. CDR3 in DNA: TGCGCCAGCAGCCAAGAAAGCCCCGACAGGCCTCATAGCAATCAGCCCCAGCATTTT. This translates into CASSQESPDRPHSNQPQHF.

J is TRBJ1-5 and V is TRBV19, with 10 positions matching TRBD1. Germline CDR1 and CDR2: LNHDA and SQIVND (reference sequence). CDR3 size: 18 residues. With V trimmed by 5 bases and J by 2 bases, 12 bases remained unmatched. In nucleotides, the CDR3 is TGTGCCAGTAGTTCCCGAGGCCTGACAGGGGGCGGCAATCAGCCCCAGCATTTT. Translated: CASSSRGLTGGGNQPQHF.

J is TRBJ2-7 and V is TRBV4-2; D gene ambiguous. V dropped 0 bases and J dropped 0 bases, with 9 bases sitting between them. This CDR3 is 15 amino acids long. Germline values: CDR1 LGHNA, CDR2 YNFKEQ. The CDR3: CASSQERLISYEQYF. The CDR3 DNA reads as TGTGCCAGCAGCCAAGAGCGGCTCATCTCCTACGAGCAGTACTTC.

In its sample, this clone was seen a few times. The chain recombines TRBV28 with TRBJ2-7; tentative D call: TRBD2 (5 bases). Germline-derived CDR1 and CDR2 are MDHEN and SYDVKM. Between the trimmed V and J ends, which lost 0 bases and 1 base, there was a span of 28 bases. The CDR3 length is 21 residues. This chain's CDR3 is CASSLCFVGSPESGCSYEQYF. Written as DNA, the CDR3 is TGTGCCAGCAGTTTATGTTTCGTCGGCTCCCCGGAGTCGGGGTGTTCCTACGAGCAGTACTTC.

The chain combines TRBV4-3 with TRBJ2-7, with 9 bases aligning to TRBD1. The CDR3 has 18 amino acids. V was pared by 0 bases and J by 5 bases, with 14 bases of the junction left unmatched. The germline V gene has CDR1 LGHNA and CDR2 YSLEER. The CDR3 sequence: CASSQEALGDREGHEQYF. As DNA, the CDR3 is TGCGCCAGCAGCCAAGAAGCGCTTGGGGACAGGGAAGGACACGAGCAGTACTTC.

This chain connects TRBV29-1 to TRBJ2-3; tentatively, D is TRBD2 (5 bases). This CDR3 is built from 11 residues. V shed 8 bases and J shed 1 base, with 7 bases lying between them. CDR1 is SQVTM and CDR2 is ANQGSEA in the germline V gene. This CDR3 is CSPDCTDTQYF. The CDR3 coding sequence is TGCAGCCCGGACTGCACAGATACGCAGTATTTT.

This clone appeared a single time. CDR3 residues: CASSYSRLAGMETQYF. In nucleotides, the CDR3 is TGTGCCAGCAGTTACTCGAGGCTAGCGGGAATGGAGACCCAGTACTTC. The genes are TRBV6-5 and TRBJ2-5; 9 bases agree with TRBD2. This CDR3 has 16 residues. The V segment lost 0 bases and the J segment 5 bases; nucleotides outside the gene matches: 7. Germline lookup yields CDR1 MNHEY and CDR2 SVGAGI.

This clone was picked up a small number of times. J is TRBJ2-1 and V is TRBV18; 9 nucleotides align to TRBD2. Germline loops: CDR1 KGHSH, CDR2 LQKENI. This CDR3 is built from 15 residues. V lost 0 bases, J lost 9 bases, and 6 bases stayed unmatched. CDR3 in amino acids: CASSPPAGGGVEQFF. CDR3 sequence (DNA): TGTGCCAGCTCACCACCAGCGGGAGGAGGGGTTGAGCAGTTCTTC.